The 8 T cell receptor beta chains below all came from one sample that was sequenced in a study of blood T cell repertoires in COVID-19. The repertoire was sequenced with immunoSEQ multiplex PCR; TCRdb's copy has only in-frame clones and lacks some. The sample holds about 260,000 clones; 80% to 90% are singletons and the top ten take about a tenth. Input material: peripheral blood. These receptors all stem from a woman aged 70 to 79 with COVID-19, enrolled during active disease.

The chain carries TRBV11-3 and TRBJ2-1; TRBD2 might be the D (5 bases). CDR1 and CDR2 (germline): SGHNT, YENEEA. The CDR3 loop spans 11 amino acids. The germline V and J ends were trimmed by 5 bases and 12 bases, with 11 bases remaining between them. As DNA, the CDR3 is TGTGCCAGCAGCCTCAAGGACTGGCAGTTCTTC. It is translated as CASSLKDWQFF.

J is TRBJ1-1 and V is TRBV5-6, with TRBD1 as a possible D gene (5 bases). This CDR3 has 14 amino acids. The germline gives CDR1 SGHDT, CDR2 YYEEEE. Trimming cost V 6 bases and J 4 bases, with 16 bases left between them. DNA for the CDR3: TGTGCCAGCATTCTACAGGTTGCGGCCACTGAAGCTTTCTTT. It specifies CASILQVAATEAFF.

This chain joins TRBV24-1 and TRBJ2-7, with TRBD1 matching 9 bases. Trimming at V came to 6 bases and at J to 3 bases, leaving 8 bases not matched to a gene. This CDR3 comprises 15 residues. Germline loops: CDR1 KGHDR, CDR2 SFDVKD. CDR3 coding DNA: TGTGCCACCAGTCCCTCCGGACAGGGGAGCTACGAGCAGTACTTC. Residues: CATSPSGQGSYEQYF.

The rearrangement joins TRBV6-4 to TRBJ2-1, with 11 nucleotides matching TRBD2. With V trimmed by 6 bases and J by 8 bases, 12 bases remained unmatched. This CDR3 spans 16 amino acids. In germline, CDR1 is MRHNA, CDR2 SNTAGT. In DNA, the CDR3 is TGTGCCAGCAGCCCATCTAGCGGGGGGCCTAGGGATGAGCAGTTCTTC. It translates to CASSPSSGGPRDEQFF.

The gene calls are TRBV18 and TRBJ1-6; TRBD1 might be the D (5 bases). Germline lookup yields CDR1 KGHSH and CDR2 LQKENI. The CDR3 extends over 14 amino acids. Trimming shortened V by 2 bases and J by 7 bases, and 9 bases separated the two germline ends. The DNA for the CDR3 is TGTGCCAGCTCACCAGATTCAGGGAATTCACCCCTCCACTTT. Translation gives CASSPDSGNSPLHF.

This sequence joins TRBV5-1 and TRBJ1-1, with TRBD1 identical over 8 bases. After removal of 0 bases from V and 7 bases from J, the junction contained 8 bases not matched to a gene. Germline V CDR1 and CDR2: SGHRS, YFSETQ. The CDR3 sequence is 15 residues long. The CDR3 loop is CASSLGQGAKLEAFF. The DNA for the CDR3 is TGCGCCAGCAGCTTGGGGCAGGGGGCGAAACTTGAAGCTTTCTTT.

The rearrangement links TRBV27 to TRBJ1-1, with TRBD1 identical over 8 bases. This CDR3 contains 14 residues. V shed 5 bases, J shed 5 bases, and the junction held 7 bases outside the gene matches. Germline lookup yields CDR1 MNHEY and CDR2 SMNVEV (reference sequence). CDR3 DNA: TGTGCCAGCAGTCTCGGACAGGGAATGACTGAAGCTTTCTTT. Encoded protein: CASSLGQGMTEAFF.

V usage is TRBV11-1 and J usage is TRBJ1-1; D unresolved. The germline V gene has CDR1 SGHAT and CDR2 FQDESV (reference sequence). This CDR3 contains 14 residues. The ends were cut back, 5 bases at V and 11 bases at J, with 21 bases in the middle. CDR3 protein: CASSPRARRSWAFF. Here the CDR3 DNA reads TGTGCCAGCAGCCCTCGAGCAAGGCGGTCATGGGCTTTCTTT.